What follows are 13 T cell receptor beta chains derived from one specimen sequenced in a study of blood T cell repertoires in COVID-19. TCRdb's table, derived via immunoSEQ multiplex PCR, lists solely in-frame clones and lacks some. Of fewer than 120,000 clones listed, more than 75% are singletons. The specimen was peripheral blood. The receptors stem from a woman in her fifties or sixties with acute or convalescent COVID-19.

V is TRBV6-1 and J is TRBJ1-4; D perhaps matches TRBD1 (6 bases). Germline assignment: CDR1 MNHNS and CDR2 SASEGT. The length of the CDR3 is 15 residues. Deletions cut 0 bases from V and 7 bases from J, with 12 bases between. The CDR3 loop is CASSEAASRGEKLFF. The CDR3 coding sequence is TGTGCCAGCAGTGAAGCAGCGTCCAGGGGTGAAAAACTGTTTTTT.

Details on this clone: This sample also contains other DNA sequences that code for the same CDR3. The rearrangement joins TRBV27 to TRBJ1-5; maybe TRBD1 (5 bases). CDR1 is MNHEY, CDR2 SMNVEV, per germline (reference sequence). Trimming took 5 bases from V and 6 from J, leaving 14 bases between them. This CDR3 has 14 residues. CDR3 loop: CASSPRQGGQPQHF. The DNA for the CDR3 is TGTGCCAGCAGTCCCCGCCAGGGTGGTCAGCCCCAGCATTTT.

This clone was counted a single time. CDR3 residues: CASSRGPRASGGREQYF. CDR3 DNA sequence: TGTGCCAGCAGTCGGGGGCCGCGGGCTAGCGGAGGTCGCGAGCAGTACTTC. The V gene is TRBV13, the J gene TRBJ2-7; a possible D gene is TRBD2 (7 bases). The V gene's germline CDR1 is PRHDT and CDR2 FYEKMQ (reference sequence). Deletions cut 6 bases from V and 6 bases from J, with 27 bases between. This CDR3 spans 17 amino acids.

The chain links TRBV5-1 to TRBJ2-2, with 8 bases identical to TRBD2. The CDR3 sequence is 16 residues long. Germline CDR1 SGHRS, CDR2 YFSETQ. The ends lost 4 bases at V and 4 bases at J; junction bases unmatched: 9. The CDR3 bases are TGCGCCAGCAGCCCCAACCGGGGGGGCGGCACCGGGGAGCTGTTTTTT. It is translated as CASSPNRGGGTGELFF.

The chain joins TRBV18 to TRBJ2-1, with 13 bases lining up with TRBD2. The CDR3 has 17 residues. The J segment lost 5 bases and the V segment lost 0 bases, leaving 4 bases of the junction unmatched. Per the germline V gene, CDR1 is KGHSH and CDR2 is LQKENI. For the CDR3, the DNA is TGTGCCAGCTCACCACCGGGACTAGCGGGGAATGACAATGAGCAGTTCTTC. Residues: CASSPPGLAGNDNEQFF.

The rearrangement joins TRBV7-9 to TRBJ2-5; 9 nucleotides match TRBD2. With 5 bases clipped from V and 5 bases from J, the junction kept 6 bases outside the gene matches. Germline CDR1 is SEHNR and CDR2 is FQNEAQ (reference sequence). This CDR3 is built from 14 residues. The CDR3 loop is CASSTGLAWETQYF. The DNA for the CDR3 is TGTGCCAGCAGCACGGGACTAGCCTGGGAGACCCAGTACTTC.

The V call is TRBV28, the J call TRBJ2-7; D may be TRBD1 (6 bases). CDR1 MDHEN and CDR2 SYDVKM come from the germline V gene. Deletions cut 6 bases from V and 5 bases from J, with 14 bases between. CDR3 length: 13 residues. CDR3 region: CASRPQGTNEQYF. The CDR3 bases are TGTGCCAGCAGGCCGCAGGGGACGAACGAGCAGTACTTC.

This clone was detected only a few times. The rearrangement uses TRBV3-1 (or the pseudogene TRBV3-2) and TRBJ2-5, with D maybe TRBD2 (5 bases). CDR1 is LGHDT and CDR2 is YNNKEL in the germline V gene (reference sequence). Trimming left V 2 bases short and J 4 bases short, with 11 bases between. This CDR3 has 14 residues. CDR3 region: CASSQSAAVETQYF. The CDR3 DNA reads TGTGCCAGCAGCCAATCAGCAGCGGTAGAGACCCAGTACTTC.

V usage is TRBV6-4 and J usage is TRBJ1-1; 10 bases match TRBD1. CDR1 and CDR2 from the germline V gene are MRHNA and SNTAGT. This CDR3 has 15 amino acids. The J segment lost 2 bases and the V segment lost 6 bases, leaving 6 bases of the junction unmatched. The CDR3 bases are TGTGCCAGCAGCCCCGGACAGGGGGGAAACACTGAAGCTTTCTTT. Amino acid sequence: CASSPGQGGNTEAFF.

The CDR3 region has the DNA TGCGCCAGCAGCGTGAAATCGACAGCGTACGAGCAGTACTTC. Its protein product is CASSVKSTAYEQYF. This chain connects TRBV5-1 to TRBJ2-7; weak D call: TRBD1 (5 bases). This CDR3 region has 14 residues. The V gene lost 4 bases and the J gene lost 4 bases, with 15 bases spanning the gap. Germline V lookup: CDR1 SGHRS, CDR2 YFSETQ.

The chain combines TRBV3-1 (or the pseudogene TRBV3-2) with TRBJ1-1, with 7 bases lining up with TRBD1. The CDR3 is made up of 15 amino acids. CDR1 and CDR2 (germline): LGHDT, YNNKEL (reference sequence). With 4 bases clipped from V and 4 bases from J, the junction kept 9 bases outside the gene matches. CDR3 in amino acids: CASSLTGAVGTEAFF. The CDR3 DNA reads TGTGCCAGCAGCCTCACAGGGGCTGTAGGCACTGAAGCTTTCTTT.

This clone was seen a single time. CDR3 sequence: CASSLTVNTEAFF. The CDR3 DNA sequence: TGTGCCAGCAGCTTAACGGTGAACACTGAAGCTTTCTTT. This chain uses TRBV7-9 with TRBJ1-1, with D uncertain. CDR1 is SEHNR and CDR2 is FQNEAQ in the germline V gene (reference sequence). Trimming removed 2 bases from V and 0 bases from J, with 4 bases in between. There are 13 residues in the CDR3.

This chain uses TRBV3-1 (or the pseudogene TRBV3-2) with TRBJ2-7; maybe TRBD1 (5 bases). V was clipped by 2 bases and J by 9 bases, with 17 bases between them. Germline CDR1 and CDR2: LGHDT and YNNKEL (reference sequence). The CDR3 spans 14 residues. CDR3 DNA: TGTGCCAGCAGCCAACAGGGAATCGACGATGGGCAGTACTTC. This sequence encodes CASSQQGIDDGQYF.